Included here is one T cell receptor beta chain sequence, with context. The data were taken from a study of blood T cells in healthy people across ages. Sample-barcoded 5' priming and a J-beta primer mix drove a second PCR of about 7 to 11 cycles. One entry per CDR3 protein, called by TCRdb with MiXCR from the 5' RACE reads. This sample yields approximately 690,000 distinct CDR3 sequences, of which 40% to 45% are seen a single time; around 30% belongs to the top ten. Per germline, CDR1 DFQATT and CDR2 SNEGSKA (reference sequence). The CDR3 has 14 residues. V was pared by 0 bases and J by 0 bases, with 8 bases between.

This TCR derives from a man at least 80 years old in good health. The sequencing input was blood. The V gene is TRBV20-1, the J gene TRBJ2-5; no clear D gene. The CDR3 loop reads CSARDRQNQETQYF. DNA of the CDR3: TGCAGTGCTAGAGATCGGCAGAACCAAGAGACCCAGTACTTC.